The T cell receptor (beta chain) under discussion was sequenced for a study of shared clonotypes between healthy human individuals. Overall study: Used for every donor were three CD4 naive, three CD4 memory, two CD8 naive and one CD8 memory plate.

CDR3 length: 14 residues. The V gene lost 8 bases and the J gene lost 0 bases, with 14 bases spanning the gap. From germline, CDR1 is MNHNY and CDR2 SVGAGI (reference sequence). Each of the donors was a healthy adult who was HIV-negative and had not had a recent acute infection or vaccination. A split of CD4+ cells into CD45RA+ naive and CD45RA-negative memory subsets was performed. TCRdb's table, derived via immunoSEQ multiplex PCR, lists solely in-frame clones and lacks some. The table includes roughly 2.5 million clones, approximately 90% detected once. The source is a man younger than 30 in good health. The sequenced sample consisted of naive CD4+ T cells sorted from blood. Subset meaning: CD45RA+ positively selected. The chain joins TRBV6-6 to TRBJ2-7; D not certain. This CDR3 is CASSGLRSSYEQYF. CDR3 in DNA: TGTGCCAGCTCGGGCCTCCGGAGCTCCTACGAGCAGTACTTC.